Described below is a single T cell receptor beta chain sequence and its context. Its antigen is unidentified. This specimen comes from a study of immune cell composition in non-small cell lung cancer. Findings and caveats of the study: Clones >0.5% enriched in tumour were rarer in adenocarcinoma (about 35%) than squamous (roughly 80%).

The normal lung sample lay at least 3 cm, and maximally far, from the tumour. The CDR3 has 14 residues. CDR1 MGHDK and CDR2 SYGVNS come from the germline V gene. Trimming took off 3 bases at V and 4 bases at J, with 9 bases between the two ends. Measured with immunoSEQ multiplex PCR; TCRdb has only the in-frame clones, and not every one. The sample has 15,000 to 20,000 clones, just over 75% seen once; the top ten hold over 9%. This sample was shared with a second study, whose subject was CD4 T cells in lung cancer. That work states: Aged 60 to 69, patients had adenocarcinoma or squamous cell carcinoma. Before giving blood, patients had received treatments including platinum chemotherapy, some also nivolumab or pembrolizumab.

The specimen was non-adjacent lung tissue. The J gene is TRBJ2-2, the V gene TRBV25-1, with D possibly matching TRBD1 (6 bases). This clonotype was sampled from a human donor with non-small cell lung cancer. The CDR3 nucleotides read TGTGCCAGCAGTGAGGACAGAATCACCGGGGAGCTGTTTTTT. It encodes CASSEDRITGELFF.